The 15 T cell receptor beta chains below come from one sample, sequenced in a study of cytomegalovirus exposure and HLA in healthy donors. Primers: 60 Vbeta forward and 13 Jbeta reverse. Assay: immunoSEQ multiplex PCR; the TCRdb copy retains only in-frame clones and omits some. In the table there are roughly 150,000 clones, roughly 77% of which are singletons. The sequencing input was PBMCs. The receptors were sampled from a young man in good health and CMV-seropositive.

V usage is TRBV7-9 and J usage is TRBJ1-2, with TRBD1 as a possible D gene (6 bases). Trimming shortened V by 5 bases and J by 4 bases, and 17 bases separated the two germline ends. Germline assignment: CDR1 SEHNR and CDR2 FQNEAQ (reference sequence). This CDR3 region has 15 residues. CDR3 DNA: TGTGCCAGCAGCCTCACGACGGGGACAACCTATGGCTACACCTTC. Amino acid sequence: CASSLTTGTTYGYTF.

DNA of the CDR3: TGTGCCAGCAGCCTTTACGGGACAGGGCTCCCCGGAAACACCATATATTTT. It codes for CASSLYGTGLPGNTIYF. The chain is built from TRBV13 and TRBJ1-3, with 9 bases fitting TRBD1. Trimming cost V 5 bases and J 4 bases; bases outside gene matches: 12. The CDR3 has 17 amino acids. Germline CDR1 is PRHDT and CDR2 is FYEKMQ (reference sequence).

The V gene is TRBV20-1, the J gene TRBJ1-2; D call uncertain. The V end was cut by 6 bases, the J end by 5 bases, with 4 bases between. The CDR3 runs to 9 residues. CDR1 is DFQATT, CDR2 SNEGSKA, per germline (reference sequence). The CDR3 sequence: CSAPYGYTF. CDR3 bases: TGCAGTGCCCCTTATGGCTACACCTTC.

This clone has just a few counts. This chain connects TRBV6-1 to TRBJ1-1, with D maybe TRBD1 (6 bases). The CDR3 is made up of 14 amino acids. V dropped 6 bases and J dropped 2 bases, with 13 bases sitting between them. Looked up from germline, CDR1 is MNHNS and CDR2 is SASEGT. The CDR3 nucleotides read TGTGCCAGCAGATTAACGACAGGCAACACTGAAGCTTTCTTT. It yields the protein CASRLTTGNTEAFF.

This chain joins TRBV6-1 and TRBJ2-7; weak D call: TRBD1 (5 bases). This CDR3 spans 12 amino acids. The germline V gene encodes CDR1 MNHNS and CDR2 SASEGT. Trimming took 7 bases from V and 3 from J, leaving 10 bases between them. The chain's CDR3 is CASTGHIYEQYV. CDR3 coding DNA: TGTGCCAGCACAGGACATATCTACGAGCAGTACGTC.

This rearrangement joins TRBV30 to TRBJ1-1, with 7 bases identical to TRBD1. CDR3 length: 13 amino acids. Looked up from germline, CDR1 is GTSNPN and CDR2 is SVGIG (reference sequence). The V gene end was trimmed by 8 bases and the J gene end by 4 bases; junction bases not matched to a gene: 10. The CDR3 loop is CAHDRAAGTEAFF. The CDR3 DNA follows: TGTGCCCATGACAGGGCCGCGGGCACTGAAGCTTTCTTT.

This clone appeared a single time. The rearrangement uses TRBV11-2 and TRBJ1-2; TRBD1 agrees at 8 bases. Germline-derived CDR1 and CDR2 are SGHAT and FQNNGV. With V trimmed by 5 bases and J by 10 bases, 6 bases remained unmatched. The length of the CDR3 is 12 residues. The CDR3 DNA reads TGTGCCAGCAGCGAAGGACAGGGAGTCTACACCTTC. Translated, it gives CASSEGQGVYTF.

The chain has TRBV27 and TRBJ1-1; the D is unclear. Germline V lookup: CDR1 MNHEY, CDR2 SMNVEV (reference sequence). The CDR3 has 14 amino acids. Trimming removed 5 bases at V and 4 bases at J, with 14 bases between. CDR3 protein: CASSPHGAGTEAFF. CDR3 DNA sequence: TGTGCCAGCAGTCCCCATGGAGCGGGCACTGAAGCTTTCTTT.

This clone was counted between two and nine times. The chain uses TRBV30 and TRBJ1-5, with a tentative D call TRBD1 (6 bases). The V gene's germline CDR1 is GTSNPN and CDR2 SVGIG (reference sequence). The V gene lost 0 bases and the J gene lost 6 bases, with 9 bases spanning the gap. This CDR3 has 13 residues. In DNA form, the CDR3 reads TGTGCCTGGAGTGTCGGGACACTTCAGCCCCAGCATTTT. Amino acids: CAWSVGTLQPQHF.

This clone was observed a single time. The rearrangement joins TRBV4-2 to TRBJ1-1; 8 bases match TRBD1. Trimming took 0 bases from V and 0 from J; bases not matched to a gene: 9. The CDR3 consists of 18 residues. The germline V gene encodes CDR1 LGHNA and CDR2 YNFKEQ. CDR3 amino acids: CASSQDRDRTTLNTEAFF. CDR3 coding DNA: TGTGCCAGCAGCCAAGACCGGGACAGGACGACTTTGAACACTGAAGCTTTCTTT.

This clone was counted between two and nine times. The V and J genes are TRBV5-6 and TRBJ2-1; TRBD2 matches at 14 bases. The CDR3 contains 17 residues. V lost 2 bases to trimming and J lost 7 bases; unmatched junction nucleotides: 8. From germline, CDR1 is SGHDT and CDR2 YYEEEE. As DNA, the CDR3 is TGTGCCAGCAGCTTTGGGACTAGCGGGAGCCCAAGTAATGAGCAGTTCTTC. This translates into CASSFGTSGSPSNEQFF.

The chain is built from TRBV4-1 and TRBJ2-1, with TRBD2 matching over 9 bases. The CDR3 runs 16 residues. CDR1 and CDR2 from the germline V gene are MGHRA and YSYEKL. The V gene end was trimmed by 2 bases and the J gene end by 4 bases; junction bases not matched to a gene: 6. For the CDR3, the DNA is TGCGCCAGCAGCCAATCCGCTAGCGGGGAATACAATGAGCAGTTCTTC. This translates into CASSQSASGEYNEQFF.

The J gene is TRBJ1-2, the V gene TRBV7-9; no clear D gene. Germline V CDR1 and CDR2: SEHNR, FQNEAQ (reference sequence). The CDR3 spans 15 residues. V was trimmed by 1 base and J by 8 bases, leaving 17 bases between them. CDR3 DNA sequence: TGTGCCAGCAGCTTAGGAAGTGAGGGAATGGGCGGCTACACCTTC. Protein sequence: CASSLGSEGMGGYTF.

This sequence joins TRBV5-8 and TRBJ2-3, with TRBD1 matching over 8 bases. Per germline, CDR1 SGHTS and CDR2 YDEGEE. Trimming cost V 8 bases and J 6 bases; bases outside gene matches: 11. The CDR3 totals 14 residues. The CDR3 nucleotides are TGTGCCAGTTTCCGGGACAGGTCCACGGATACGCAGTATTTT. It translates to CASFRDRSTDTQYF.

The chain links TRBV19 to TRBJ1-1; D is possibly TRBD1 (6 bases). Germline values: CDR1 LNHDA, CDR2 SQIVND (reference sequence). The CDR3 is 14 residues long. V was clipped by 1 base and J by 1 base, with 7 bases between them. CDR3 sequence reads: CASSIGGRNTEAFF. CDR3 sequence (DNA): TGTGCCAGTAGTATAGGGGGGCGGAACACTGAAGCTTTCTTT.